This TCR beta chain was profiled in a study of T cells in Graves' hyperthyroidism and ophthalmopathy. General study findings and limits: Among thyroid clonotypes expanded above 0.001, most also appeared in blood.

V gave up 10 bases and J gave up 8 bases, with 15 bases separating them. The CDR3 runs 13 residues. Template material for amplifying TCR beta CDR3 regions consisted of RNA transcripts. The study used the HTBI primer set for a first-round RT-PCR of the TCR CDR3. One entry per CDR3 protein, called by TCRdb with MiXCR from the multiplex PCR reads. This table holds hundreds of thousands of distinct CDR3 sequences, 35% to 45% found once. Patients between 18 and 65 years old had hyperthyroidism, newly diagnosed and lasting under 2 months. The diagnostic basis comprised clinical symptoms, serum thyroxine and TRAb, thyroid ultrasound and orbital computed tomography. The source of the PBMCs was around 9 ml of fresh peripheral blood. This clonotype appeared many times. Antigen unknown.

This clonotype was sampled from a man aged 18 to 29 with Graves' hyperthyroidism. The V gene is TRBV12-3 or TRBV12-4, the J gene TRBJ1-6, with D possibly TRBD1 on 6 matching bases. Sequences were obtained from blood. The CDR3 coding sequence is TGTGCCACCCACCGCGGGGGCGATTCACCCCTCCACTTT. This sequence encodes CATHRGGDSPLHF.